The next 4 T cell receptor beta chains were all read from a single sample in a study of T cells in localized non-small cell lung cancer. Clones were sequenced by immunoSEQ multiplex PCR, and TCRdb holds only the in-frame ones, with some missing. Here the sample spans about 130,000 clones, around 89% being singletons. The sample was peripheral blood, taken before any cancer treatment. The receptors here all came from a female donor over 55 with stage I lung adenocarcinoma.

The sample holds one count of this clone. This chain joins TRBV18 and TRBJ2-7; 10 positions agree with TRBD2. The CDR3 contains 16 residues. Germline assignment: CDR1 KGHSH and CDR2 LQKENI. V lost 6 bases and J lost 0; bases outside the gene matches: 8. The CDR3 spells CASSPGLALNSYEQYF. As DNA, the CDR3 is TGTGCCAGCTCTCCGGGACTAGCGCTAAACTCCTACGAGCAGTACTTC. Based on the CDR3 plus reference TRBV18 and TRBJ2-7, the full variable domain is NAGVMQNPRHLVRRRGQEARLRCSPMKGHSHVYWYRQLPEEGLKFMVYLQKENIIDESGMPKERFSAEFPKEGPSILRIQQVVRGDSAAYFCASSPGLALNSYEQYFGPGTRLTVT.

The rearrangement links TRBV7-3 to TRBJ2-3; no firm D call. The ends were cut back, 5 bases at V and 2 bases at J, with 11 bases in the middle. This CDR3 has 14 amino acids. Germline V gene data show CDR1 as SGHTA and CDR2 as FQGTGA. CDR3 loop: CASSPLSATDTQYF. The CDR3, as DNA: TGTGCCAGCAGCCCACTAAGTGCCACAGATACGCAGTATTTT. Full variable domain (missing parts from reference TRBV7-3 and TRBJ2-3): GAGVSQTPSNKVTEKGKYVELRCDPISGHTALYWYRQSLGQGPEFLIYFQGTGAADDSGLPNDRFFAVRPEGSVSTLKIQRTERGDSAVYLCASSPLSATDTQYFGPGTRLTVL.

This rearrangement joins TRBV19 to TRBJ2-3; 7 nucleotides match TRBD2. The CDR3 has 17 residues. V dropped 1 base and J dropped 2; count of bases not matched to a gene: 9. Germline CDR1 LNHDA, CDR2 SQIVND (reference sequence). CDR3 nucleotide sequence: TGTGCCAGTAGTATAGGAGGGCTAGCGGTTACCACAGATACGCAGTATTTT. The encoded protein is CASSIGGLAVTTDTQYF.

The V call is TRBV5-1, the J call TRBJ2-2, with D perhaps matching TRBD2 (6 bases). This CDR3 is 17 amino acids long. The V gene lost 3 bases and the J gene lost 0 bases, with 15 bases spanning the gap. Germline CDR1 SGHRS, CDR2 YFSETQ. CDR3 sequence: CASSSYPSEANTGELFF. CDR3 in DNA: TGCGCCAGCAGCTCCTATCCTAGCGAAGCGAACACCGGGGAGCTGTTTTTT.